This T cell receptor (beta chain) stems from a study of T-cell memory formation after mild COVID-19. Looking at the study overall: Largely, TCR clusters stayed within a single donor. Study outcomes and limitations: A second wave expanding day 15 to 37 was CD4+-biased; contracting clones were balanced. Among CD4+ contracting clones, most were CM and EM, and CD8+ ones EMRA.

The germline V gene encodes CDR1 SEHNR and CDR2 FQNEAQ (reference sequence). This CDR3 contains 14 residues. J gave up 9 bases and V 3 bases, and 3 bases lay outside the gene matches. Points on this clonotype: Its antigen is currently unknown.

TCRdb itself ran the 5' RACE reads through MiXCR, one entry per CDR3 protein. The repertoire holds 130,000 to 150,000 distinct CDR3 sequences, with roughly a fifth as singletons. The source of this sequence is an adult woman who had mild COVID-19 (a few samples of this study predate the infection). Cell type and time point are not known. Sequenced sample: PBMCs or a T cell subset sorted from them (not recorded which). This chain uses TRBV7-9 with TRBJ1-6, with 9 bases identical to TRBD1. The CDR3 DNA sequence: TGTGCCAGCAGCTTGGGACAGGGTACTTCACCCCTCCACTTT. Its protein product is CASSLGQGTSPLHF. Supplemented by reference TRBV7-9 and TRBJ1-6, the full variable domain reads DTGVSQNPRHKITKRGQNVTFRCDPISEHNRLYWYRQTLGQGPEFLTYFQNEAQLEKSRLLSDRFSAERPKGSFSTLEIQRTEQGDSAMYLCASSLGQGTSPLHFGNGTRLTVT.